This TCR beta chain was sequenced for a study of CD8 T cells in Susac syndrome. Study conclusions and caveats: Within Susac syndrome CD4+ T cell repertoires, clonal expansion was not evident.

Note on this clonotype: Its antigen is as yet unknown.

Sequencing of TCR beta was performed on blood CD8+ T cells and on blood CD4+ T cells. Diagnostic criteria for definite or probable disease, in their recently defined form, were met by the patients with Susac syndrome. Negative isolation yielded CD4+ and CD8+ T cells, and FACS enriched TEMRA cells. Random hexamers were used to reverse transcribe the RNA input (about 0.5 to 1 ug). TCRdb re-called the immunoSEQ multiplex PCR reads through MiXCR, storing one row per CDR3 protein. In the table there are more than 150,000 distinct CDR3 sequences, approximately 95% of which are singletons. The receptor comes from a human donor with Susac syndrome. The sample taken for sequencing was CD4+ T cells from PBMCs.

The CDR3 loop reads CASSSRQGNSPLHF. For the CDR3, the DNA is TGTGCCAGCAGCTCACGACAGGGAAATTCACCCCTCCACTTT. This rearrangement joins TRBV7-2 to TRBJ1-6; 7 bases line up with TRBD1. V lost 4 bases and J lost 7; bases outside the gene matches: 4. The V gene's germline CDR1 is SGHTA and CDR2 FQGNSA. CDR3 length equals 14 residues.